Below, 11 T cell receptor beta chains from the same sample are listed, as sequenced in a study of T-cell memory formation after mild COVID-19. A single record per CDR3 protein comes from TCRdb applying MiXCR to the 5' RACE reads. In the table there are fewer than 350,000 distinct CDR3 sequences, about a sixth of which are singletons. Sample: PBMCs or a T cell subset sorted from them (not recorded which). These receptors all come from a man aged 18-30 years who had mild COVID-19 (a few samples of this study predate the infection). Cell type and time point are not known.

This clonotype was counted only a few times. At one end, the junction sequence differs from germline, possibly due to a read error. The chain uses TRBV6-6 and TRBJ1-5; a possible D gene is TRBD1 (6 bases). Germline loops: CDR1 MNHNY, CDR2 SVGAGI (reference sequence). The CDR3 spans 11 residues. The CDR3: CASSLRDTRNF. The CDR3 region has the DNA TGTGCCAGCAGTTTACGGGACACCCGGAATTTT.

The chain carries TRBV5-1 and TRBJ2-2, with D possibly being TRBD2 (5 bases). The germline CDR1 and CDR2 sequences are SGHRS and YFSETQ. The CDR3 contains 13 residues. Trimming took 4 bases from V and 7 from J, leaving 11 bases between them. CDR3 nucleotide sequence: TGCGCCAGCAGCCCGGGGTTCAACGGGGAGCTGTTTTTT. Translated: CASSPGFNGELFF.

This clonotype occurred many times. This chain uses TRBV7-2 with TRBJ2-7; D remains unclear. CDR1 SGHTA and CDR2 FQGNSA come from the germline V gene. With 0 bases removed from V and 6 bases from J, the gap between germline ends came to 15 bases. The length of the CDR3 is 15 residues. CDR3 protein: CASSLAARTFVEQYF. Here the CDR3 DNA reads TGTGCCAGCAGCTTAGCGGCGCGGACCTTTGTCGAGCAGTACTTC.

This chain connects TRBV11-2 to TRBJ1-4; D is unresolved. The CDR3 totals 16 residues. V lost 5 bases, J lost 2 bases, and 15 bases lay in between. The germline gives CDR1 SGHAT, CDR2 FQNNGV. CDR3 sequence: CASSPIPWRTNEKLFF. CDR3 DNA: TGTGCCAGCAGCCCAATCCCCTGGAGGACTAATGAAAAACTGTTTTTT.

The rearrangement links TRBV7-2 to TRBJ2-2; 11 nucleotides align to TRBD2. Germline assignment: CDR1 SGHTA and CDR2 FQGNSA. Trimming removed 3 bases from V and 0 bases from J; junction bases left unmatched: 3. The length of the CDR3 is 17 residues. The CDR3 DNA is TGTGCCAGCAGCTTTCCTAGCGGGGGGTCGAACACCGGGGAGCTGTTTTTT. Its protein product is CASSFPSGGSNTGELFF.

This clonotype was seen repeatedly, ten times or more. The V and J genes are TRBV6-6 and TRBJ1-3; D possibly corresponds to TRBD1 (5 bases). Trimming shortened V by 2 bases and J by 3 bases, and 5 bases separated the two germline ends. The CDR3 runs to 13 residues. The V gene's germline CDR1 is MNHNY and CDR2 SVGAGI (reference sequence). The CDR3 sequence: CASSYTGGNTIYF. The CDR3 DNA reads TGTGCCAGCAGTTACACAGGTGGAAACACCATATATTTT.

This clonotype is medium-sized. DNA of the CDR3: TGTGCCAGCAGTGGACGGCACAATGAGCAGTTCTTC. It is translated as CASSGRHNEQFF. The chain couples TRBV7-2 to TRBJ2-1; D uncertain. The V gene's germline CDR1 is SGHTA and CDR2 FQGNSA. Trimming shortened V by 6 bases and J by 5 bases, and 8 bases separated the two germline ends. CDR3 length equals 12 residues.

As regards this clonotype: One end of the junction varies from germline; a read error may be responsible. The V and J genes are TRBV3-1 and TRBJ1-2; D uncertain. The germline V gene encodes CDR1 LGHDT and CDR2 YNNKEL (reference sequence). The CDR3 is 12 residues long. In nucleotides, the CDR3 is TGTGCCACCAGCCAGCGGTGGCATGGCTACACCTTC. Translated: CATSQRWHGYTF.

This sequence joins TRBV7-9 and TRBJ2-3; D is undetermined. In germline, CDR1 is SEHNR, CDR2 FQNEAQ (reference sequence). The CDR3 length is 15 residues. Trimming stripped 3 bases from V and 2 bases from J, with 12 bases between. CDR3 loop: CASSFPTVDTDTQYF. The CDR3 bases are TGTGCCAGCAGCTTCCCCACAGTTGACACAGATACGCAGTATTTT.

The chain combines TRBV12-3 or TRBV12-4 with TRBJ1-2, with D maybe TRBD1 (6 bases). The CDR3 consists of 14 residues. V dropped 2 bases and J dropped 7 bases, with 14 bases sitting between them. CDR3 nucleotides: TGTGCCAGCAGTTTAAACAGGGCCGGGGGTGGCTACACCTTC. This gives the protein CASSLNRAGGGYTF.

The J gene is TRBJ1-6, the V gene TRBV11-1; D may be TRBD1 (5 bases). Looked up from germline, CDR1 is SGHAT and CDR2 is FQDESV (reference sequence). Trimming took 5 bases from V and 8 from J, leaving 13 bases between them. CDR3 length: 14 amino acids. CDR3 amino acids: CASSGRVVDSPLHF. The CDR3 DNA follows: TGTGCCAGCAGCGGCAGGGTGGTGGATTCACCCCTCCACTTT.